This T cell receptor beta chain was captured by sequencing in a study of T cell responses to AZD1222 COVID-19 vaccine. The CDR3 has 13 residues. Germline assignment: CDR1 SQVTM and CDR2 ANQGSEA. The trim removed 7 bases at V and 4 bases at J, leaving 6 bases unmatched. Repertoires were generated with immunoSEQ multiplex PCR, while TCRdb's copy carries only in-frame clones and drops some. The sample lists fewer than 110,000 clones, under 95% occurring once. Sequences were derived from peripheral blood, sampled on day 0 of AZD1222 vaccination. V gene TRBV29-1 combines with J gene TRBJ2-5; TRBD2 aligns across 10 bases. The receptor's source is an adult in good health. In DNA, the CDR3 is TGCAGCGACTCAGCGGGGGGGCGAGAGACCCAGTACTTC. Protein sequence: CSDSAGGRETQYF.